This TCR beta chain was recovered during a study of human T cells and chemical hapten exposure. Study context: Diphenylcyclopropenone, dosed weekly to the scalp, was given to patients throughout the approximately 24-week study. Study results and caveats: Expanded TCRs produced significantly more large CDR3 similarity clusters than controls did.

There are a few counts of this clonotype. Its antigen is still unknown. Noted time point: pre-sensitization, week 0. Treatment given: therapeutic diphenylcyclopropenone sensitization with weekly scalp DPC. As the library was built, unique molecular identifiers were attached to individual cDNA molecules. Using its own MiXCR run on the RACE reads, TCRdb lists one record per CDR3 protein. Of tens of thousands of distinct CDR3 sequences listed, 9.4% are singletons. The germline gives CDR1 MNHNY, CDR2 SVGAGI (reference sequence). Trimming pared 6 bases from V and 4 bases from J, leaving 11 bases between. The CDR3 consists of 13 residues.

This sequence was found in a woman between 40 and 55 years old with alopecia areata. Some clones in this sample may be carry-over from other donors' samples. The sequences come from whole blood, collected in connection with sensitization to the hapten diphenylcyclopropenone (DPC). The chain combines TRBV6-6 with TRBJ2-3; possible D gene TRBD2, 6 bases. The CDR3 region has the DNA TGTGCCAGCAGAGGTACGGGGGCAGATACGCAGTATTTT. Translation: CASRGTGADTQYF.